This passage covers 31 T cell receptor beta chains from one sample sequenced in a study of blood T cells in healthy people across ages. Combining a sample-barcoded 5' primer with a J-beta primer mix, a second PCR ran for about 7 to 11 cycles. From the 5' RACE reads, TCRdb called clonotypes with MiXCR, one entry per CDR3 protein. The sample includes about 1.8 million distinct CDR3 sequences, 49% of them seen just once. The sequenced sample was blood. Receptor source: a woman aged 40 to 49 in good health.

This clonotype was counted only a few times. The chain carries TRBV7-2 and TRBJ1-4, with 8 positions matching TRBD1. Germline CDR1 SGHTA, CDR2 FQGNSA. The CDR3 covers 16 residues. Losses at the gene ends were 1 base for V and 7 bases for J; bases not matched to a gene: 8. The CDR3: CASSLGGTGGREKLFF. CDR3 DNA: TGTGCCAGCAGCTTAGGAGGGACAGGTGGTCGTGAAAAACTGTTTTTT.

The chain is built from TRBV27 and TRBJ1-1; the match to TRBD1 covers 8 bases. Germline CDR1 MNHEY, CDR2 SMNVEV (reference sequence). The CDR3 contains 17 residues. Trimming at V came to 2 bases and at J to 0 bases, leaving 8 bases not matched to a gene. In nucleotides, the CDR3 is TGTGCCAGCAGTTTAGGAGGACAGGGCTCCTTGAACACTGAAGCTTTCTTT. Translated, it gives CASSLGGQGSLNTEAFF.

CDR3 sequence reads: CASTLPDRGYQPQHF. In nucleotides, the CDR3 is TGTGCCAGCACCCTCCCCGACAGGGGCTATCAGCCCCAGCATTTT. The chain is built from TRBV28 and TRBJ1-5; TRBD1 matches 8 bases. The CDR3 consists of 15 residues. V trimming: 7 bases; J trimming: 5 bases; junction bases outside the gene matches: 10. Germline CDR1 MDHEN, CDR2 SYDVKM.

A remark on this clonotype: Germline is not matched at one junction end, which may reflect a read error. The chain combines TRBV10-3 with TRBJ1-2, with TRBD1 as a possible D gene (6 bases). The germline V gene encodes CDR1 ENHRY and CDR2 SYGVKD. The CDR3 is 14 amino acids. In nucleotides, the CDR3 is TGTGCCAGCAGTTACCAGGGGACGGTAGGCGGCTACACCTTC. It is translated as CASSYQGTVGGYTF.

In its sample, this clonotype was seen a few times. The rearrangement joins TRBV12-3 or TRBV12-4 to TRBJ1-5; a weak D match, TRBD1 (6 bases). Trimming stripped 3 bases from V and 6 bases from J, with 12 bases between. CDR3 size: 14 residues. DNA of the CDR3: TGTGCCAGCAGTTTGAGGGGCAGGGGTCAGCCCCAGCATTTT. Amino acids: CASSLRGRGQPQHF.

A note on this clonotype: Compared with germline, one end of the junction differs, possibly owing to a read error. V is TRBV9 and J is TRBJ1-2; D is ambiguous. CDR3 length: 13 residues. CDR1 is SGDLS, CDR2 YYNGEE, per germline. CDR3 in amino acids: CTSSDRAANGYTF. CDR3 coding DNA: TGTACCAGCAGCGACCGGGCGGCGAATGGCTACACCTTC.

V gene TRBV5-5 combines with J gene TRBJ2-1; 10 bases line up with TRBD1. Germline-derived CDR1 and CDR2 are SGHKS and YYEKEE (reference sequence). J was trimmed by 9 bases and V by 2 bases; bases with no gene match: 5. This CDR3 has 14 residues. The CDR3 protein is CASSFGQGVSEQFF. DNA of the CDR3: TGTGCCAGCAGCTTCGGACAGGGGGTTAGTGAGCAGTTCTTC.

This clonotype has just a few counts. V and J are TRBV28 and TRBJ2-1; 11 nucleotides line up with TRBD2. The CDR3 is 16 amino acids. With 2 bases clipped from V and 3 bases from J, the junction kept 3 bases outside the gene matches. CDR1 and CDR2 (germline): MDHEN, SYDVKM. DNA for the CDR3: TGTGCCAGCAGTTTACTAGCGGGGGGCGGCTACAATGAGCAGTTCTTC. This encodes CASSLLAGGGYNEQFF. Combining the CDR3 with reference TRBV28 and TRBJ2-1 gives the whole variable domain DVKVTQSSRYLVKRTGEKVFLECVQDMDHENMFWYRQDPGLGLRLIYFSYDVKMKEKGDIPEGYSVSREKKERFSLILESASTNQTSMYLCASSLLAGGGYNEQFFGPGTRLTVL.

This sequence joins TRBV20-1 and TRBJ1-2, with D possibly matching TRBD1 (6 bases). CDR1 and CDR2 from the germline V gene are DFQATT and SNEGSKA (reference sequence). V lost 7 bases to trimming and J lost 4 bases, with 19 bases between them. This CDR3 region has 14 residues. The CDR3 sequence: CSGNGAGDVYGYTF. CDR3 nucleotide sequence: TGCAGTGGTAATGGGGCAGGGGATGTCTATGGCTACACCTTC.

This clonotype was recorded at least ten times. V gene TRBV13 combines with J gene TRBJ2-7; D might be TRBD2 (5 bases). Trimming left V 5 bases short and J 2 bases short, with 13 bases between. CDR3 length: 14 residues. The germline gives CDR1 PRHDT, CDR2 FYEKMQ (reference sequence). The CDR3 reads CASSRADGTYEQYF. The DNA of the CDR3 is TGTGCCAGCAGCCGAGCGGACGGAACCTACGAGCAGTACTTC.

J is TRBJ2-1 and V is TRBV6-2 or TRBV6-3; maybe TRBD1 (7 bases). With 6 bases removed from V and 0 bases from J, the gap between germline ends came to 12 bases. CDR3 length: 15 residues. CDR1 is MNHEY and CDR2 is SVGEGT in the germline V gene. The CDR3 is CASRAGGSSYNEQFF. The CDR3 nucleotides are TGTGCCAGCAGGGCAGGGGGGAGCTCCTACAATGAGCAGTTCTTC.

The chain joins TRBV6-2 or TRBV6-3 to TRBJ2-5; D is undetermined. The germline CDR1 and CDR2 sequences are MNHEY and SVGEGT. The CDR3 is 14 residues long. V gave up 6 bases and J gave up 11 bases, with 22 bases separating them. This CDR3 reads CASSANQGNPGQYF. In nucleotides, the CDR3 is TGTGCCAGCAGCGCCAATCAAGGGAACCCCGGGCAGTACTTC.

V is TRBV25-1 and J is TRBJ2-5, with D perhaps being TRBD1 or TRBD2 (7 bases each). This CDR3 is 15 amino acids long. Trimming removed 4 bases from V and 5 bases from J, with 17 bases in between. CDR1 and CDR2 from the germline V gene are MGHDK and SYGVNS. CDR3 residues: CASSAPGGRGETQYF. The CDR3 DNA reads as TGTGCCAGCAGTGCGCCGGGGGGCAGGGGGGAGACCCAGTACTTC.

V is TRBV7-3 and J is TRBJ2-2; D possibly corresponds to TRBD1 (5 bases). The germline CDR1 and CDR2 sequences are SGHTA and FQGTGA. This CDR3 is built from 16 residues. V was shortened by 1 base and J by 2 bases, with 11 bases between the two germline ends. The CDR3 region is CASSLKQATNTGELFF. In DNA, the CDR3 is TGTGCCAGCAGCTTAAAACAGGCAACTAACACCGGGGAGCTGTTTTTT.

This clonotype was counted only a few times. The rearrangement links TRBV4-3 to TRBJ2-3, with D perhaps TRBD1 or TRBD2 (6 bases each). With 2 bases removed from V and 0 bases from J, the gap between germline ends came to 12 bases. The germline gives CDR1 LGHNA, CDR2 YSLEER. This CDR3 contains 16 residues. The CDR3 protein is CASSQPPGASTDTQYF. CDR3 DNA: TGCGCCAGCAGCCAACCCCCGGGGGCTAGCACAGATACGCAGTATTTT.

This clonotype was seen only a few times. This chain connects TRBV12-3 or TRBV12-4 to TRBJ1-2; 12 bases line up with TRBD1. CDR3 size: 21 residues. The J segment lost 4 bases and the V segment lost 6 bases, leaving 24 bases of the junction unmatched. CDR3 amino acids: CASRASPLSGTGGPRSYGYTF. Here the CDR3 DNA reads TGTGCCAGCAGAGCTAGCCCACTCTCCGGGACAGGGGGCCCACGTTCCTATGGCTACACCTTC.

The chain uses TRBV29-1 and TRBJ2-1; TRBD1 might be the D (7 bases). This CDR3 is 14 amino acids long. The V gene lost 6 bases and the J gene lost 1 base, with 13 bases spanning the gap. Per the germline V gene, CDR1 is SQVTM and CDR2 is ANQGSEA. CDR3 protein: CSVGGQLSYNEQFF. In nucleotides, the CDR3 is TGCAGCGTGGGGGGACAGCTATCCTACAATGAGCAGTTCTTC.

Regarding this clonotype: Being one base from a much bigger clone, this may be a read error. This sequence joins TRBV6-6 and TRBJ2-5; a possible D gene is TRBD1 (6 bases). Germline lookup yields CDR1 MNHNY and CDR2 SVGAGI (reference sequence). V lost 8 bases to trimming and J lost 11 bases, with 18 bases between them. CDR3 length equals 12 residues. The CDR3 DNA is TGTGCCAGCGGCAGGGGACCCAATGAGCAGTACTTC. It encodes CASGRGPNEQYF.

The V and J genes are TRBV6-2 or TRBV6-3 and TRBJ1-5; maybe TRBD1 (5 bases). Trimming left V 7 bases short and J 6 bases short, with 16 bases between. Germline CDR1 MNHEY, CDR2 SVGEGT. This CDR3 has 14 amino acids. The CDR3 reads CASTEPTGSQPQHF. The CDR3 DNA follows: TGTGCCAGCACCGAACCTACAGGAAGTCAGCCCCAGCATTTT.

The J gene is TRBJ1-2, the V gene TRBV20-1, with D uncertain. CDR3 length: 14 residues. Per the germline V gene, CDR1 is DFQATT and CDR2 is SNEGSKA (reference sequence). The V gene lost 5 bases and the J gene lost 2 bases, with 15 bases spanning the gap. The CDR3 spells CSASPTTANYGYTF. CDR3 bases: TGCAGTGCTTCCCCTACGACGGCGAACTATGGCTACACCTTC.

With regard to this clonotype: Its ends do not fully match the called genes, so a read error is possible. The J gene is TRBJ2-5, the V gene TRBV5-1; D is possibly TRBD1 or TRBD2 (5 bases each). CDR1 and CDR2 (germline): SGHRS, YFSETQ. This CDR3 is built from 14 residues. CDR3 sequence (DNA): TGCGCCAGCAGCCTACTCCCGGGGCAAGAGGCCCAGTACTTC. Translation: CASSLLPGQEAQYF. Full variable domain (rest looked up from reference TRBV5-1 and TRBJ2-5): KAGVTQTPRYLIKTRGQQVTLSCSPISGHRSVSWYQQTPGQGLQFLFEYFSETQRNKGNFPGRFSGRQFSNSRSEMNVSTLELGDSALYLCASSLLPGQEAQYFGPGTRLLVL.

V usage is TRBV27 and J usage is TRBJ1-5; D call uncertain. The CDR3 sequence is 15 residues long. Per germline, CDR1 MNHEY and CDR2 SMNVEV (reference sequence). Trimming shortened V by 5 bases and J by 0 bases, and 11 bases separated the two germline ends. In DNA, the CDR3 is TGTGCCAGCAGTCCCATTGGTCCTAGCAATCAGCCCCAGCATTTT. Translating gives CASSPIGPSNQPQHF.

The V and J genes are TRBV6-2 or TRBV6-3 and TRBJ1-1, with D perhaps matching TRBD1 (6 bases). The V and J ends lost 4 bases and 5 bases respectively, with 11 bases between them. Germline loops: CDR1 MNHEY, CDR2 SVGEGT. The CDR3 consists of 13 residues. The CDR3, as DNA: TGTGCCAGCAGTTTAACAGGGTGGACTGAAGCTTTCTTT. It yields the protein CASSLTGWTEAFF.

This clonotype was found a few times. This chain connects TRBV29-1 to TRBJ1-2; tentatively, D is TRBD1 (6 bases). The V gene lost 1 base and the J gene lost 0 bases, with 12 bases spanning the gap. Germline CDR1 SQVTM, CDR2 ANQGSEA. CDR3 size: 15 residues. DNA for the CDR3: TGCAGCGTTGAAGCCAGGGGCCAAGCTAACTATGGCTACACCTTC. Encoded protein: CSVEARGQANYGYTF. Using reference TRBV29-1 and TRBJ1-2 for the parts outside the CDR3, the full variable domain is SAVISQKPSRDICQRGTSLTIQCQVDSQVTMMFWYRQQPGQSLTLIATANQGSEATYESGFVIDKFPISRPNLTFSTLTVSNMSPEDSSIYLCSVEARGQANYGYTFGSGTRLTVV.

The chain employs TRBV20-1 and TRBJ2-5, with 7 bases lining up with TRBD1. CDR1 DFQATT and CDR2 SNEGSKA come from the germline V gene (reference sequence). V shed 6 bases and J 4 bases; nucleotides not matched to a gene: 5. There are 12 residues in the CDR3. The CDR3: CSATRTGETQYF. The CDR3 coding sequence is TGCAGTGCCACTCGGACAGGAGAGACCCAGTACTTC.

The sample holds a few counts of this clonotype. The genes are TRBV27 and TRBJ1-2, with 9 nucleotides matching TRBD1. This CDR3 region has 16 residues. V dropped 5 bases and J dropped 0; count of bases not matched to a gene: 7. Germline lookup yields CDR1 MNHEY and CDR2 SMNVEV (reference sequence). In DNA, the CDR3 is TGTGCCAGCAGTCGGGACAGGGATTGGGCTAACTATGGCTACACCTTC. Its protein is CASSRDRDWANYGYTF.

V gene TRBV9 combines with J gene TRBJ2-2; the D is unclear. V was shortened by 3 bases and J by 0 bases, with 12 bases between the two germline ends. The CDR3 spans 16 residues. Per the germline V gene, CDR1 is SGDLS and CDR2 is YYNGEE. Here the CDR3 DNA reads TGTGCCAGCAGCGGAAAAGGGCTCGCGAACACCGGGGAGCTGTTTTTT. Its protein is CASSGKGLANTGELFF.

This clonotype has just a few counts. The V call is TRBV3-1, the J call TRBJ2-1, with 11 bases aligning to TRBD1. CDR3 length: 16 amino acids. Germline CDR1 is LGHDT and CDR2 is YNNKEL (reference sequence). Germline trimming cut 5 bases from V and 7 bases from J; bases unmatched to any gene: 10. CDR3 DNA sequence: TGTGCCAGCAGCACCAATCGGGACAGGGGGTATAATGAGCAGTTCTTC. Translated, it gives CASSTNRDRGYNEQFF.

The chain employs TRBV27 and TRBJ2-5; 9 bases agree with TRBD1. Trimming at V came to 5 bases and at J to 4 bases, leaving 5 bases not matched to a gene. The CDR3 consists of 14 residues. Germline-derived CDR1 and CDR2 are MNHEY and SMNVEV (reference sequence). CDR3 residues: CASSTGTGSETQYF. CDR3 coding DNA: TGTGCCAGCAGTACAGGGACAGGGTCAGAGACCCAGTACTTC.

This chain uses TRBV6-2 or TRBV6-3 with TRBJ1-5, with unresolved D. This CDR3 comprises 12 residues. Trimming removed 6 bases at V and 7 bases at J, with 10 bases between. Germline V lookup: CDR1 MNHEY, CDR2 SVGEGT. In nucleotides, the CDR3 is TGTGCCAGCAGCTCCCATCAGCAGCCCCAGCATTTT. Translation gives CASSSHQQPQHF.

The chain employs TRBV29-1 and TRBJ1-2; 8 bases fit TRBD1. There are 12 residues in the CDR3. J gave up 8 bases and V 7 bases, and 9 bases lay outside the gene matches. Germline V gene sequence: CDR1 SQVTM, CDR2 ANQGSEA. This chain's CDR3 is CSESRTGRGYTF. In nucleotides, the CDR3 is TGCAGCGAATCCCGGACAGGGCGCGGCTACACCTTC.